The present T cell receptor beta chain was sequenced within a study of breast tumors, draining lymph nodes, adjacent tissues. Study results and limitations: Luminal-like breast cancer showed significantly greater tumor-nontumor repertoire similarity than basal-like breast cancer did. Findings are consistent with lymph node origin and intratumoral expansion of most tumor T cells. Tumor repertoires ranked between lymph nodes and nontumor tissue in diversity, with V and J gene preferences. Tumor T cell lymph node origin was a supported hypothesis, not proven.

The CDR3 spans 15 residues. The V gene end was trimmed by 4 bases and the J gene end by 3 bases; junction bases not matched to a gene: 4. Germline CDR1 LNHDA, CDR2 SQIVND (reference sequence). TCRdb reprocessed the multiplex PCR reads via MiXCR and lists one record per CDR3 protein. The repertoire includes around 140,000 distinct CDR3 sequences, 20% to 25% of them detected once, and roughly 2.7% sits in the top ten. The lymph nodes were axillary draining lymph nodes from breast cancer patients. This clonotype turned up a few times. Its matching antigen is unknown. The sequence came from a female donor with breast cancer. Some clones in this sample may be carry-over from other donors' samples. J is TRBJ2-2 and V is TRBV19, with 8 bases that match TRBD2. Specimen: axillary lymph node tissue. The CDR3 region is CASSTAGVDTGELFF. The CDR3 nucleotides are TGTGCCAGTAGTACAGCGGGAGTGGACACCGGGGAGCTGTTTTTT.